A single sample is the source of the 4 T cell receptor beta chains below, sequenced in a study of CD8 T cells in ankylosing spondylitis. Each CDR3 protein gets one entry after TCRdb re-called the 5' RACE reads with MiXCR. The sample consists of roughly 490,000 distinct CDR3 sequences, approximately 5% of them appearing once. The antigens of these receptors remain unknown. Findings and limits, study-wide: About 8 highly homologous variants made up a TCR beta motif that seemed to typify ankylosing spondylitis blood.

The sequenced sample consisted of blood, either unsorted or a sorted T cell fraction (not recorded which). These receptors originate from a male donor with ankylosing spondylitis.

Ten or more counts support this clonotype. The rearrangement uses TRBV5-1 and TRBJ2-1; TRBD2 might be the D (6 bases). Germline V gene lookup returns CDR1 SGHRS and CDR2 YFSETQ. V was trimmed by 0 bases and J by 8 bases, leaving 15 bases between them. The CDR3 is made up of 15 amino acids. The CDR3 nucleotides read TGCGCCAGCAGCTTGGTGGGGGGAAACCGACATGAGCAGTTCTTC. Translation gives CASSLVGGNRHEQFF.

Ten or more counts support this clonotype. The chain joins TRBV14 to TRBJ1-2; the D is unclear. Trimming cost V 4 bases and J 4 bases, with 16 bases left between them. The CDR3 sequence is 15 residues long. Germline V lookup: CDR1 SGHDN, CDR2 FVKESK. The CDR3 DNA sequence: TGTGCCAGCAGCCGCCTGGGGAGTTGGTCCTATGGCTACACCTTC. Translating gives CASSRLGSWSYGYTF. The whole variable domain, filled in from reference TRBV14 and TRBJ1-2, reads EAGVTQFPSHSVIEKGQTVTLRCDPISGHDNLYWYRRVMGKEIKFLLHFVKESKQDESGMPNNRFLAERTGGTYSTLKVQPAELEDSGVYFCASSRLGSWSYGYTFGSGTRLTVV.

This clonotype was seen repeatedly, ten times or more. The chain joins TRBV5-1 to TRBJ1-2, with no clear D. Germline V gene data show CDR1 as SGHRS and CDR2 as YFSETQ. Between the trimmed V and J ends, which lost 0 bases and 11 bases, there was a span of 23 bases. This CDR3 is 16 amino acids long. The CDR3 DNA is TGCGCCAGCAGCTTGGCGTCGGGTGGACGGACCCTGGCGTACACCTTC. Its translation is CASSLASGGRTLAYTF.

This clonotype has ten or more counts. The chain uses TRBV4-3 and TRBJ2-7; D perhaps matches TRBD2 (6 bases). V gave up 0 bases and J gave up 3 bases, with 12 bases separating them. CDR3 size: 15 residues. From germline, CDR1 is LGHNA and CDR2 YSLEER. DNA of the CDR3: TGCGCCAGCAGCCAAGATTGGGGACTGAGCTACGAGCAGTACTTC. Translation gives CASSQDWGLSYEQYF.